The next 4 T cell receptor beta chains were all read from a single sample in a study of cytomegalovirus exposure and HLA in healthy donors. The PCR was carried out with 60 Vbeta primers and 13 Jbeta primers. Produced via immunoSEQ multiplex PCR; TCRdb's table is partial and in-frame only. The repertoire holds some 77,000 clones, with over 70% as singletons. Source material: PBMCs. All receptors come from a man in his fifties or sixties in good health and CMV-seropositive.

The V and J genes are TRBV2 and TRBJ2-5; D perhaps matches TRBD2 (6 bases). This CDR3 is 15 amino acids long. The germline V gene encodes CDR1 SNHLY and CDR2 FYNNEI. V gave up 6 bases and J gave up 3 bases, with 17 bases separating them. The DNA for the CDR3 is TGTGCCAGCAGCCCGACAGTTGCGGGGAAAGAGACCCAGTACTTC. Translating it yields CASSPTVAGKETQYF.

The V and J genes are TRBV19 and TRBJ2-7; 15 bases line up with TRBD2. J lost 4 bases, V lost 3 bases, and 1 base had no gene match. The CDR3 loop spans 15 amino acids. Germline V lookup: CDR1 LNHDA, CDR2 SQIVND (reference sequence). The CDR3, as DNA: TGTGCCAGTAGTATGGGACTAGCGGGAGGATACGAGCAGTACTTC. This gives the protein CASSMGLAGGYEQYF.

The chain combines TRBV7-3 with TRBJ2-3, with D possibly TRBD1 on 6 matching bases. V shed 5 bases and J shed 0 bases, with 18 bases lying between them. The CDR3 runs to 17 residues. Germline assignment: CDR1 SGHTA and CDR2 FQGTGA. The CDR3 DNA is TGTGCCAGCAGCCCGACGAATATGGGGGCTAGCACAGATACGCAGTATTTT. Its protein product is CASSPTNMGASTDTQYF.

CDR3 DNA: TGTGCCAGCAGCTTAAGGGGACAGGGGGCCGGAGAGACCCAGTACTTC. It codes for CASSLRGQGAGETQYF. The chain joins TRBV7-2 to TRBJ2-5; 12 nucleotides align to TRBD1. Germline values: CDR1 SGHTA, CDR2 FQGNSA. Trimming removed 2 bases from V and 4 bases from J; junction bases left unmatched: 5. This CDR3 is 16 amino acids long. Using reference TRBV7-2 and TRBJ2-5 for the parts outside the CDR3, the full variable domain is GAGVSQSPSNKVTEKGKDVELRCDPISGHTALYWYRQSLGQGLEFLIYFQGNSAPDKSGLPSDRFSAERTGGSVSTLTIQRTQQEDSAVYLCASSLRGQGAGETQYFGPGTRLLVL.